This is a list of T cell receptor beta chains from one sample in a study of T cell responses to AZD1222 COVID-19 vaccine. Sequencing was performed with immunoSEQ multiplex PCR; in TCRdb, only in-frame clones are kept and a portion is missing. The sample lists tens of thousands of clones; about 90% were seen once. The sample consisted of peripheral blood, taken 28 days after the second AZD1222 dose. Source of these receptors: an adult who received the AZD1222 COVID-19 vaccine. Each CDR3 is given with its conserved first and last residue. D genes are given only for firm matches. Clone sizes are given selectively: once, few, many, or a class where the clone is expanded.

j_gene: TRBJ2-7; d_gene: .; v_gene: TRBV9; abundance: .; CDR3nt: TGTGCCAGCAGCGGAAGGGACTCATCCTACGAGCAGTACTTC; CDR3aa: CASSGRDSSYEQYF
j_gene: TRBJ1-5; d_gene: TRBD1; v_gene: TRBV6-2/TRBV6-3; abundance: few; CDR3nt: TGTGCCAGCAGCCCCCTCTTGGGGACAGGGGGCAACAATCAGCCCCAGCATTTT; CDR3aa: CASSPLLGTGGNNQPQHF
j_gene: TRBJ1-4; d_gene: .; v_gene: TRBV5-1; abundance: .; CDR3nt: TGCGCCAGCAGCTTGATCTGGAGGGGGGGTGAAAAACTGTTTTTT; CDR3aa: CASSLIWRGGEKLFF
j_gene: TRBJ1-5; d_gene: .; v_gene: TRBV3-1/TRBV3-2; abundance: .; CDR3nt: TGTGCCAGCAGCGAAAGGGGGATTAGCAATCAGCCCCAGCATTTT; CDR3aa: CASSERGISNQPQHF
j_gene: TRBJ1-2; d_gene: .; v_gene: TRBV19; abundance: .; CDR3nt: TGTGCCACGAGGACGGAGGCTACTAACTATGGCTACACCTTC; CDR3aa: CATRTEATNYGYTF
j_gene: TRBJ1-2; d_gene: .; v_gene: TRBV7-2; abundance: once; CDR3nt: TGTGCCAGCAGCTTCTCGGGGCACCCCGACTATGGCTACACCTTC; CDR3aa: CASSFSGHPDYGYTF
j_gene: TRBJ1-5; d_gene: TRBD1; v_gene: TRBV6-5; abundance: .; CDR3nt: TGTGCCAGCAGACCTGACAGGGTAGGTCAGCCCCAGCATTTT; CDR3aa: CASRPDRVGQPQHF
j_gene: TRBJ1-2; d_gene: .; v_gene: TRBV7-2; abundance: .; CDR3nt: TGTGCCAGCAGCTTAGGTCGGGGGGACACCTTC; CDR3aa: CASSLGRGDTF
j_gene: TRBJ1-6; d_gene: .; v_gene: TRBV25-1; abundance: .; CDR3nt: TGTGCCAGCAGTGTAAGGGACTTGGATAATTCACCCCTCCACTTT; CDR3aa: CASSVRDLDNSPLHF
j_gene: TRBJ1-2; d_gene: .; v_gene: TRBV6-5; abundance: .; CDR3nt: TGTGCCAGCAGTTACTCGAACGCTAACTATGGCTACACCTTC; CDR3aa: CASSYSNANYGYTF
j_gene: TRBJ1-3; d_gene: .; v_gene: TRBV6-1; abundance: .; CDR3nt: TGTGCCAGCAGTCCTATGGACACCATATATTTT; CDR3aa: CASSPMDTIYF
j_gene: TRBJ1-5; d_gene: .; v_gene: TRBV6-5; abundance: .; CDR3nt: TGTGCCACCAGGGACATTAGCAATCAGCCCCAGCATTTT; CDR3aa: CATRDISNQPQHF
j_gene: TRBJ1-2; d_gene: .; v_gene: TRBV7-2; abundance: .; CDR3nt: TGTGCCAGCAGCCATGAGGATCACTATGGCTACACCTTC; CDR3aa: CASSHEDHYGYTF
j_gene: TRBJ1-5; d_gene: .; v_gene: TRBV24-1; abundance: .; CDR3nt: TGTGCCACCAGTGATGCCAACACCAGGGGTCCTAGCAATCAGCCCCAGCATTTT; CDR3aa: CATSDANTRGPSNQPQHF
j_gene: TRBJ1-5; d_gene: TRBD1; v_gene: TRBV23-1; abundance: .; CDR3nt: TGCGCCAGCAGTCAAAACGGGACAGGGGGATCAAGCAATCAGCCCCAGCATTTT; CDR3aa: CASSQNGTGGSSNQPQHF
j_gene: TRBJ1-4; d_gene: .; v_gene: TRBV21-1; abundance: once; CDR3nt: TGTGCCAGGAACACAGGGCCTAATGAAAAACTGTTTTTT; CDR3aa: CARNTGPNEKLFF
j_gene: TRBJ2-7; d_gene: .; v_gene: TRBV29-1; abundance: once; CDR3nt: TGCAGCGTTGAAGAGCAGGATAGGGCCTACGAGCAGTACTTC; CDR3aa: CSVEEQDRAYEQYF
j_gene: TRBJ1-6; d_gene: TRBD1; v_gene: TRBV7-2; abundance: .; CDR3nt: TGTGCCAGCAGCTTCCCAGGGGGTAATTCACCCCTCCACTTT; CDR3aa: CASSFPGGNSPLHF